This T cell receptor (beta chain) was identified in a study of T-cell reconstitution after alpha-beta-depleted transplantation in children. Preparation of the TCRbeta library was carried out with unique molecular identifiers. Via MiXCR, TCRdb re-called the PCR reads, giving one row per CDR3 protein. The sample contains 200,000 to 300,000 distinct CDR3 sequences, around 11% of which appear only once. This clonotype was seen many times. The CDR3 totals 13 residues. The germline V gene encodes CDR1 SNHLY and CDR2 FYNNEI. V was pared by 2 bases and J by 6 bases, with 8 bases between. The origin of this receptor is a human donor who donated a stem cell graft to a child with acute lymphoblastic leukemia. This sample comprised PBMCs from the stem cell graft donor, obtained from the stem cell graft. The gene calls are TRBV2 and TRBJ1-5; unclear D gene. The CDR3 protein is CASSEFSGQPQHF. CDR3 coding DNA: TGTGCCAGCAGTGAATTTTCGGGTCAGCCCCAGCATTTT.